This T cell receptor (beta chain) stems from a study of blood T cells in healthy people across ages. Broader study findings: Roughly linear age-related decline in beta diversity appeared, significant by age 40. Underestimates were what the diversity estimates from one million T cells were considered to be.

This clonotype has only one observation. Its antigen is currently unknown. The V end lost 3 bases, the J end lost 4 bases, and 15 bases lay between the germline ends. CDR1 is MDHEN and CDR2 is SYDVKM in the germline V gene. CDR3 length equals 15 residues. The authors ran a second PCR of roughly 6 to 12 cycles using a sample-barcoded 5' primer and a J-beta primer mix. TCRdb reanalysed the 5' RACE reads using MiXCR and keeps one entry per CDR3 protein. This table holds about a million distinct CDR3 sequences, roughly 52% found once. The chain uses TRBV28 and TRBJ1-2; no definite D call. The TCR originated in a man aged 25 to 40 in good health. The material sequenced was blood. CDR3 in DNA: TGTGCCAGCAGTTTTAAGCAGGTTCGAAGCTATGGCTACACCTTC. It codes for CASSFKQVRSYGYTF.